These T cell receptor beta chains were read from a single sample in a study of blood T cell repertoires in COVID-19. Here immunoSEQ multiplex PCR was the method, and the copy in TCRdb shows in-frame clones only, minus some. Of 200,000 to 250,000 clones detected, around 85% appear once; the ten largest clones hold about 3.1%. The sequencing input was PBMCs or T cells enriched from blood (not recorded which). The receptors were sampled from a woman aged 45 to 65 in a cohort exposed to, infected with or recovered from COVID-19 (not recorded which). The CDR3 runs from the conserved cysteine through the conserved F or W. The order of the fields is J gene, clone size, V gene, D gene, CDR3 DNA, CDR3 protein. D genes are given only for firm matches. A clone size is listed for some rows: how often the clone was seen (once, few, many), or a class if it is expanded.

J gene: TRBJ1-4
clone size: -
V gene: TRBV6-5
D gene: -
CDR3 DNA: TGTGCCAGCAGAAAACAGGGCGGGCTTAATGAAAAACTGTTTTTT
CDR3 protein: CASRKQGGLNEKLFF

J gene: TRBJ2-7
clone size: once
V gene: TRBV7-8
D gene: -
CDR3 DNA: TGTGCCAGCAGCTTAGAGCCCACCGGTTCCTACGAGCAGTACTTC
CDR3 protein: CASSLEPTGSYEQYF

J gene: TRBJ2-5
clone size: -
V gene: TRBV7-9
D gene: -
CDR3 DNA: TGTGCCAGCAGCTTGGGGGGGGGCCTCGAGACCCAGTACTTC
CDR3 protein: CASSLGGGLETQYF

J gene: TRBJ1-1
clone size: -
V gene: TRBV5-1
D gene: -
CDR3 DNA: TGCGCCAGCAGCTTGGGCGGGTCCGTGAACACTGAAGCTTTCTTT
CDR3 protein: CASSLGGSVNTEAFF

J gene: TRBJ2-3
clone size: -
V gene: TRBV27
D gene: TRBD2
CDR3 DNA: TGTGCCAGCAGTTTATCTTCTAGCGGGGGGGCTGGGGATTATACGCAGTATTTT
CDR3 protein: CASSLSSSGGAGDYTQYF

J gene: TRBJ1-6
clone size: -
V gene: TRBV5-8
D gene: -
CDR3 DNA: TGTGCCAGCAGTCCAACTCCGGACAGTTTTGGCGCCTATAATTCACCCCTCCACTTT
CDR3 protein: CASSPTPDSFGAYNSPLHF

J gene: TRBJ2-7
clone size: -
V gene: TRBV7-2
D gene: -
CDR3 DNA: TGTGCCTATCGACTAGCCTACGAGCAGTACTTC
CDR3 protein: CAYRLAYEQYF

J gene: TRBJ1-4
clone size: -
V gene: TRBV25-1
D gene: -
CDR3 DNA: TGTGCCAGCAGTGAACTAACAGGGGAAAAACTGTTTTTT
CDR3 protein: CASSELTGEKLFF

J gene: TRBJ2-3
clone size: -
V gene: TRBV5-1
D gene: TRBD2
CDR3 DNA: TGCGCCAGCAGCTTGGGTAGCGGGGGCCGTGCTAGCACAGATACGCAGTATTTT
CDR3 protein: CASSLGSGGRASTDTQYF

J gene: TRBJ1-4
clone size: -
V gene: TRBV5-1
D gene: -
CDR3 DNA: TGCGCCAGCAGCTTGGCCCCGCAGGGTACTAATGAAAAACTGTTTTTT
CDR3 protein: CASSLAPQGTNEKLFF

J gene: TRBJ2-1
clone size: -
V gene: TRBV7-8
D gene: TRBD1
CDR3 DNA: TGTGCCAGCAGCTTCTGGGGGACAGGGGCGGATGAGCAGTTCTTC
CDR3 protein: CASSFWGTGADEQFF

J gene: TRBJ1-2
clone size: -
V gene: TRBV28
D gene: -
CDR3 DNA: TGTGCCAGCAGTTTATGGGGCCCAACCCCAAACTATGGCTACACCTTC
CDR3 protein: CASSLWGPTPNYGYTF

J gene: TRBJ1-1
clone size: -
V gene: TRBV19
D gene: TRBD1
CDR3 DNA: TGTGCCAGTAGTGGCGGTAGGGACAGACTAGAAACTGAAGCTTTCTTT
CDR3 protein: CASSGGRDRLETEAFF

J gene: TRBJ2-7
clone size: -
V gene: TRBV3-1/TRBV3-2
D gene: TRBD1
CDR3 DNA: TGTGCCAGCAGTCGCATCCAGACGGGACAGGCTCCATACGAGCAGTACTTC
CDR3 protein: CASSRIQTGQAPYEQYF

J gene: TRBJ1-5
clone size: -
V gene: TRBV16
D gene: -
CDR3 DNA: TGTGCCAGCAGCCAACGGGGTCAGCCCCAGCATTTT
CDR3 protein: CASSQRGQPQHF

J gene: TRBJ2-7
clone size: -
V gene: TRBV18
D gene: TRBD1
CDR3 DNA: TGTGCCAGCTCACCAAGGGACAGGGCTGACTACGAGCAGTACTTC
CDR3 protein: CASSPRDRADYEQYF

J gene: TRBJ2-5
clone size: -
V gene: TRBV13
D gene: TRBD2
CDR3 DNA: TGTGCCAGCAGCTTAGTTTCCTACCTGACTAGCACGGAGACCCAGTACTTC
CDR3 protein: CASSLVSYLTSTETQYF

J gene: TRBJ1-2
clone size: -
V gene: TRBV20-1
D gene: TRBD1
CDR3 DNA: TGCAGTGCTCCCGACAGGGGGGGCTACACCTTC
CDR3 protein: CSAPDRGGYTF

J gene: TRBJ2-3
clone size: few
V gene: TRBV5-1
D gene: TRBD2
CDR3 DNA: TGCGCCAGCAGCTTGGGCCAGACCGGGACTAGCGGCTACACAGATACGCAGTATTTT
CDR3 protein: CASSLGQTGTSGYTDTQYF

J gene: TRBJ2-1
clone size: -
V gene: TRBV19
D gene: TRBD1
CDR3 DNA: TGTGCCAGTAGTAGGAAACAGGGGGCGTATGTGAATGAGCAGTTCTTC
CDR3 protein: CASSRKQGAYVNEQFF

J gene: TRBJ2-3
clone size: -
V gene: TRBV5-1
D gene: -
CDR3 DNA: TGCGCCAGCAGCCCCGGGACAACTAGCACAGATACGCAGTATTTT
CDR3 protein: CASSPGTTSTDTQYF

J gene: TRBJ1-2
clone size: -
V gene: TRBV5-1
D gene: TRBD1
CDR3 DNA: TGCGCCAGCAGCCCGCGGACAGGGGAAGGCTACACCTTC
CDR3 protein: CASSPRTGEGYTF

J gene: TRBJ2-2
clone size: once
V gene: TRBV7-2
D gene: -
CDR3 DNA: TGTGCCAGCAGCCAGACAGGACTGAACACCGGGGAGCTGTTTTTT
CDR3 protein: CASSQTGLNTGELFF

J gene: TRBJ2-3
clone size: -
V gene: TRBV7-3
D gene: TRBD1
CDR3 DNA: TGTGCCAGCAGCACCCGGACAGGTAGCACAGATACGCAGTATTTT
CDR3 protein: CASSTRTGSTDTQYF

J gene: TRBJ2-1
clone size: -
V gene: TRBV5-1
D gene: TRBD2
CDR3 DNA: TGCGCCAGCAGCTTGTTAGCGGGGACGTCCTACAATGAGCAGTTCTTC
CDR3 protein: CASSLLAGTSYNEQFF

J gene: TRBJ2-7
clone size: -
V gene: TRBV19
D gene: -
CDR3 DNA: TGTGCCAGTAGTATAGGGGGAAATGAGGGAAGCTACGAGCAGTACTTC
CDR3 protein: CASSIGGNEGSYEQYF

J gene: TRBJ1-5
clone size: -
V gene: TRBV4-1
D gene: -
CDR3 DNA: TGCGCCAGCAGGGGAGAGGGTGGCTTTGGCAATCAGCCCCAGCATTTT
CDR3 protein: CASRGEGGFGNQPQHF

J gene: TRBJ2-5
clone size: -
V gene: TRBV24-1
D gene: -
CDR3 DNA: TGTGCCACCAGTGACCTGGAGGGTTGGGGAGAGACCCAGTACTTC
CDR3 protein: CATSDLEGWGETQYF

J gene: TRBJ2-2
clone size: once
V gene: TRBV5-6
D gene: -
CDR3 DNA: TGTGCCAGCAGCCTCAACACCGGGGAGCTGTTTTTT
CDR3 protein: CASSLNTGELFF

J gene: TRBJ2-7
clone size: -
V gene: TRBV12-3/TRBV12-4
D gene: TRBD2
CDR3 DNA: TGTGCCAGCACAGGGAGGGTAACCTACGAGCAGTACTTC
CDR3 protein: CASTGRVTYEQYF

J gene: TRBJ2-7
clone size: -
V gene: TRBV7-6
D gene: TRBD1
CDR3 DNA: TGTGCCAGCAGCGTGACAGGGGACTACGAGCAGTACTTC
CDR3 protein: CASSVTGDYEQYF

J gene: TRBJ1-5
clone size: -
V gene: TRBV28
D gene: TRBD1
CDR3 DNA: TGTGCCAGCAGTTTGTCGCAAGGCAGGGACAGGGTAGGTCAGCCCCAGCATTTT
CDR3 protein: CASSLSQGRDRVGQPQHF

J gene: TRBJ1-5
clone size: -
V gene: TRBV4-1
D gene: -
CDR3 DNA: TGCGCCAGCAGCCAAGATCAACTGCTTTCCGATCAGCCCCAGCATTTT
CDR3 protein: CASSQDQLLSDQPQHF